The 5 T cell receptor beta chains reported below all come from one sample, sequenced in a study of post-analysis software for immune sequencing data. The authors incorporated unique molecular identifiers into the TCR beta cDNA libraries. TCRdb itself ran the PCR reads through MiXCR, one entry per CDR3 protein. This sample yields 750,000 to 900,000 distinct CDR3 sequences, of which just over 45% are seen a single time; 4.9% belongs to the top ten. General study results and limits: When patients were compared with controls, 4 or 5 TRBV segments were more frequent, TRBV5-6, TRBV5-1 and TRBV20-1 among them.

What these receptors recognize is not known. The sample taken for sequencing was blood. These receptors were collected from a girl between 10 and 17 years old with multiple sclerosis.

The sample holds a few counts of this clonotype. The CDR3, as DNA: TGTGCCAGCAGCCCTTTGACGCTGGGGTATGGCTACACCTTC. It encodes CASSPLTLGYGYTF. The chain employs TRBV7-9 and TRBJ1-2; D unresolved. Deletions cut 5 bases from V and 5 bases from J, with 15 bases between. The CDR3 is made up of 14 amino acids. Germline V gives CDR1 SEHNR, CDR2 FQNEAQ (reference sequence). Full variable domain (rest looked up from reference TRBV7-9 and TRBJ1-2): DTGVSQNPRHKITKRGQNVTFRCDPISEHNRLYWYRQTLGQGPEFLTYFQNEAQLEKSRLLSDRFSAERPKGSFSTLEIQRTEQGDSAMYLCASSPLTLGYGYTFGSGTRLTVV.

V is TRBV20-1 and J is TRBJ1-6; D gene unclear. CDR3 length equals 13 residues. CDR1 is DFQATT, CDR2 SNEGSKA, per germline (reference sequence). Trimming removed 4 bases from V and 8 bases from J, with 12 bases in between. CDR3 protein: CSATGLGDSPLHF. The DNA of the CDR3 is TGCAGTGCTACCGGCCTGGGAGATTCACCCCTCCACTTT.

This clonotype has only a few counts. This chain links TRBV28 with TRBJ2-7; 7 nucleotides agree with TRBD2. Per germline, CDR1 MDHEN and CDR2 SYDVKM. This CDR3 has 14 amino acids. V shed 8 bases and J 2 bases; nucleotides not matched to a gene: 9. The CDR3 region has the DNA TGTGCCAGCCGAAAACCGGGGGGAACCTACGAGCAGTACTTC. Amino acid sequence: CASRKPGGTYEQYF.

This clonotype appeared a few times. V and J are TRBV7-2 and TRBJ2-5; TRBD1 might be the D (6 bases). CDR1 and CDR2 (germline): SGHTA, FQGNSA. V lost 2 bases, J lost 2 bases, and 15 bases lay in between. CDR3 length equals 16 residues. CDR3 amino acids: CASSLRVGHPQETQYF. The CDR3 nucleotides are TGTGCCAGCAGCTTAAGGGTGGGACACCCGCAAGAGACCCAGTACTTC. The whole variable domain, filled in from reference TRBV7-2 and TRBJ2-5, reads GAGVSQSPSNKVTEKGKDVELRCDPISGHTALYWYRQSLGQGLEFLIYFQGNSAPDKSGLPSDRFSAERTGGSVSTLTIQRTQQEDSAVYLCASSLRVGHPQETQYFGPGTRLLVL.

The gene calls are TRBV20-1 and TRBJ2-5; D is undetermined. The DNA end is more similar to TRBJ2-7, so the J call may be wrong. In germline, CDR1 is DFQATT, CDR2 SNEGSKA (reference sequence). This CDR3 comprises 13 residues. CDR3: CSAPPVRVYEQYF. In DNA, the CDR3 is TGCAGTGCTCCCCCGGTAAGAGTCTACGAGCAGTACTTC.